This passage covers 28 T cell receptor beta chains from one sample sequenced in a study of T cell responses to AZD1222 COVID-19 vaccine. Repertoires were generated with immunoSEQ multiplex PCR, while TCRdb's copy carries only in-frame clones and drops some. Among under 200,000 clones listed, almost 95% were seen once. The specimen was peripheral blood, collected on day 0 of AZD1222 vaccination. These TCRs come from an adult in good health.

The chain links TRBV6-5 to TRBJ1-2; D gene uncertain. Trimming took 2 bases from V and 4 from J, leaving 14 bases between them. Germline CDR1 reads MNHEY; CDR2 reads SVGAGI. CDR3 length: 15 amino acids. The CDR3 loop reads CASSYGWAEGYGYTF. CDR3 DNA sequence: TGTGCCAGCAGTTACGGCTGGGCAGAGGGCTATGGCTACACCTTC.

The chain uses TRBV6-2 or TRBV6-3 and TRBJ2-7; weak D call: TRBD1 (6 bases). The CDR3 is 15 amino acids. CDR1 and CDR2 from the germline V gene are MNHEY and SVGEGT. V lost 6 bases and J 5 bases, leaving 20 bases between the germline ends. CDR3 nucleotides: TGTGCCAGCAGCTCAATTACAGGGTTCCGGCACGAGCAGTACTTC. As protein: CASSSITGFRHEQYF.

CDR3 residues: CASSYTAGSFQYF. CDR3 nucleotide sequence: TGTGCCAGCAGTTACACGGCAGGCAGTTTTCAGTACTTC. This chain joins TRBV6-5 and TRBJ2-4; D not certain. The CDR3 has 13 amino acids. V was pared by 2 bases and J by 11 bases, with 13 bases between. Germline values: CDR1 MNHEY, CDR2 SVGAGI.

This clone appeared once. V gene TRBV7-2 combines with J gene TRBJ1-1; 8 bases map to TRBD1. Germline V gene lookup returns CDR1 SGHTA and CDR2 FQGNSA. V was pared by 5 bases and J by 5 bases, with 4 bases of the junction left unmatched. The CDR3 is 13 amino acids. The CDR3 reads CASSQRQGTEAFF. As DNA, the CDR3 is TGTGCCAGCAGCCAAAGACAGGGGACTGAAGCTTTCTTT. The entire variable domain, with the rest obtained from reference TRBV7-2 and TRBJ1-1, is as follows: GAGVSQSPSNKVTEKGKDVELRCDPISGHTALYWYRQSLGQGLEFLIYFQGNSAPDKSGLPSDRFSAERTGGSVSTLTIQRTQQEDSAVYLCASSQRQGTEAFFGQGTRLTVV.

The V gene is TRBV18, the J gene TRBJ2-3; D gene ambiguous. Germline V gives CDR1 KGHSH, CDR2 LQKENI. The germline V and J ends were trimmed by 2 bases and 1 base, with 10 bases remaining between them. The CDR3 totals 15 residues. CDR3 amino acids: CASSPKRDRTDTQYF. CDR3 in DNA: TGTGCCAGCTCACCAAAAAGGGATCGCACAGATACGCAGTATTTT.

This clone is medium-sized. This rearrangement joins TRBV6-6 to TRBJ2-3; 9 bases map to TRBD1. Germline V lookup: CDR1 MNHNY, CDR2 SVGAGI (reference sequence). Trimming at V came to 4 bases and at J to 10 bases, leaving 9 bases not matched to a gene. This CDR3 has 14 residues. CDR3 sequence (DNA): TGTGCCAGCAGTTCGGCCCCGGACAGGGGCCCGCAGTATTTT. This codes for CASSSAPDRGPQYF.

This chain's CDR3 is CASRLGGSYGYTF. CDR3 sequence (DNA): TGTGCCAGCAGGTTGGGAGGGTCCTATGGCTACACCTTC. V usage is TRBV27 and J usage is TRBJ1-2; no clear D gene. The CDR3 loop spans 13 amino acids. Germline loops: CDR1 MNHEY, CDR2 SMNVEV (reference sequence). V was cut by 6 bases and J by 4 bases, with 12 bases left in between.

The chain uses TRBV27 and TRBJ1-5; maybe TRBD1 (5 bases). The CDR3 length is 14 residues. V lost 2 bases to trimming and J lost 7 bases, with 12 bases between them. The germline gives CDR1 MNHEY, CDR2 SMNVEV (reference sequence). The DNA for the CDR3 is TGTGCCAGCAGTTTAGTAGGGGATGGGCAGCCCCAGCATTTT. Translated: CASSLVGDGQPQHF.

The chain combines TRBV4-2 with TRBJ1-1; 9 bases are shared with TRBD1. With V trimmed by 0 bases and J by 3 bases, 2 bases remained unmatched. The CDR3 is 15 amino acids. Germline V gene data show CDR1 as LGHNA and CDR2 as YNFKEQ. CDR3 sequence reads: CASSQDDRGDTEAFF. DNA for the CDR3: TGTGCCAGCAGCCAAGATGACAGGGGGGACACTGAAGCTTTCTTT.

The chain is built from TRBV18 and TRBJ1-1; the D is unclear. Trimming cost V 0 bases and J 0 bases, with 11 bases left between them. Germline values: CDR1 KGHSH, CDR2 LQKENI. The CDR3 sequence is 16 residues long. The CDR3 nucleotides are TGTGCCAGCTCACCACCGTTGGTCGGGGTGAACACTGAAGCTTTCTTT. Translation: CASSPPLVGVNTEAFF.

The V and J genes are TRBV10-2 and TRBJ1-5; D might be TRBD1 (6 bases). The germline V and J ends were trimmed by 5 bases and 7 bases, with 12 bases remaining between them. Germline CDR1 and CDR2: WSHSY and SAAADI. The CDR3 totals 13 residues. CDR3 in amino acids: CASSPNRAQPQHF. The CDR3 nucleotides are TGCGCCAGCAGTCCAAACAGGGCCCAGCCCCAGCATTTT.

This chain joins TRBV3-1 (or the pseudogene TRBV3-2) and TRBJ2-7; D remains ambiguous. V was cut by 1 base and J by 3 bases, with 7 bases left in between. The germline V gene has CDR1 LGHDT and CDR2 YNNKEL (reference sequence). CDR3 size: 13 residues. The CDR3 DNA sequence: TGTGCCAGCAGCCAAGGACGACACTACGAGCAGTACTTC. This sequence encodes CASSQGRHYEQYF.

J is TRBJ1-2 and V is TRBV25-1; no clear D gene. Trimming cost V 3 bases and J 4 bases, with 9 bases left between them. This CDR3 comprises 13 residues. Germline CDR1 is MGHDK and CDR2 is SYGVNS. This CDR3 reads CASSDDGSYGYTF. The DNA of the CDR3 is TGTGCCAGCAGTGATGACGGCTCCTATGGCTACACCTTC.

This rearrangement joins TRBV7-2 to TRBJ1-2, with D perhaps matching TRBD1 (5 bases). Trimming took 1 base from V and 1 from J, leaving 7 bases between them. The CDR3 is made up of 14 amino acids. CDR1 and CDR2 from the germline V gene are SGHTA and FQGNSA. DNA of the CDR3: TGTGCCAGCAGCTTAGGGGGGGTTAACTATGGCTACACCTTC. Protein sequence: CASSLGGVNYGYTF.

This clone appeared a single time. This chain links TRBV10-3 with TRBJ2-7; 12 nucleotides line up with TRBD1. CDR3 size: 15 residues. V trimming: 10 bases; J trimming: 2 bases; junction bases outside the gene matches: 9. Germline V lookup: CDR1 ENHRY, CDR2 SYGVKD. The CDR3 loop reads CASTYRDRGPYEQYF. DNA of the CDR3: TGTGCCAGCACATACCGGGACAGGGGGCCCTACGAGCAGTACTTC.

The chain couples TRBV6-5 to TRBJ2-1, with D tentatively TRBD1 or TRBD2 (6 bases each). Trimming cost V 2 bases and J 7 bases, with 18 bases left between them. The CDR3 is 16 amino acids. Germline CDR1 MNHEY, CDR2 SVGAGI. CDR3 DNA: TGTGCCAGCAGTTACGTTTTTAGTCCGGGGGCGAATGAGCAGTTCTTC. This codes for CASSYVFSPGANEQFF.

CDR3 loop: CASSLTGTGGQPQHF. CDR3 DNA: TGCGCCAGCAGCTTGACCGGGACAGGGGGTCAGCCCCAGCATTTT. The V gene is TRBV5-1, the J gene TRBJ1-5; the match to TRBD1 covers 11 bases. J lost 6 bases, V lost 1 base, and 3 bases had no gene match. CDR1 and CDR2 (germline): SGHRS, YFSETQ. The CDR3 contains 15 residues. Variable domain in full (rest from reference TRBV5-1 and TRBJ1-5): KAGVTQTPRYLIKTRGQQVTLSCSPISGHRSVSWYQQTPGQGLQFLFEYFSETQRNKGNFPGRFSGRQFSNSRSEMNVSTLELGDSALYLCASSLTGTGGQPQHFGDGTRLSIL.

V and J are TRBV6-2 or TRBV6-3 and TRBJ1-1; D unclear. The germline CDR1 and CDR2 sequences are MNHEY and SVGEGT. The ends were cut back, 2 bases at V and 4 bases at J, with 11 bases in the middle. There are 14 residues in the CDR3. CDR3 amino acids: CASSYHRVRTEAFF. The CDR3 nucleotides are TGTGCCAGCAGTTACCACCGCGTACGCACTGAAGCTTTCTTT.

The V gene is TRBV7-2, the J gene TRBJ1-3, with D unclear. Per germline, CDR1 SGHTA and CDR2 FQGNSA. CDR3 length: 13 residues. Trimming cost V 6 bases and J 4 bases, with 10 bases left between them. CDR3 sequence reads: CASRTWRGNTIYF. The CDR3 DNA sequence: TGTGCCAGCAGAACCTGGCGGGGAAACACCATATATTTT.

This chain links TRBV4-2 with TRBJ2-7, with 15 bases lining up with TRBD2. This CDR3 has 15 amino acids. Germline-derived CDR1 and CDR2 are LGHNA and YNFKEQ. V trimming: 6 bases; J trimming: 5 bases; junction bases outside the gene matches: 5. CDR3 amino acids: CASRAGTSGGHEQYF. The CDR3 DNA sequence: TGTGCCAGCAGGGCCGGGACTAGCGGGGGGCACGAGCAGTACTTC.

In its sample, this clone was seen once. The rearrangement uses TRBV2 and TRBJ1-1; tentative D call: TRBD1 (5 bases). Looked up from germline, CDR1 is SNHLY and CDR2 is FYNNEI. V lost 7 bases and J 0 bases, leaving 24 bases between the germline ends. CDR3 size: 18 residues. The chain's CDR3 is CASKRDIPTWGMNTEAFF. DNA for the CDR3: TGTGCCAGCAAAAGAGACATACCTACTTGGGGCATGAACACTGAAGCTTTCTTT.

This chain connects TRBV14 to TRBJ2-3, with D perhaps matching TRBD1 or TRBD2 (5 bases each). The V end was cut by 0 bases, the J end by 1 base, with 14 bases between. This CDR3 is built from 17 residues. The germline V gene encodes CDR1 SGHDN and CDR2 FVKESK. CDR3 sequence: CASSQEVGPIRTDTQYF. In nucleotides, the CDR3 is TGTGCCAGCAGCCAAGAAGTGGGACCTATACGCACAGATACGCAGTATTTT.

The CDR3: CASSGTPNTEAFF. CDR3 bases: TGTGCCAGCTCGGGGACACCTAACACTGAAGCTTTCTTT. This chain links TRBV18 with TRBJ1-1; D may be TRBD1 (6 bases). Germline CDR1 reads KGHSH; CDR2 reads LQKENI. Trimming shortened V by 6 bases and J by 2 bases, and 10 bases separated the two germline ends. CDR3 length: 13 residues.

The chain combines TRBV7-2 with TRBJ1-6; TRBD1 matches 10 bases. CDR1 is SGHTA, CDR2 FQGNSA, per germline. The CDR3 has 15 residues. The J segment lost 10 bases and the V segment lost 3 bases, leaving 6 bases of the junction unmatched. Written as DNA, the CDR3 is TGTGCCAGCAGCTTGGGACAGGGGTTTTGGTCACCCCTCCACTTT. This gives the protein CASSLGQGFWSPLHF.

The chain combines TRBV6-1 with TRBJ1-5; D is ambiguous. CDR3 length: 13 residues. V was cut by 1 base and J by 4 bases, with 5 bases left in between. Germline V CDR1 and CDR2: MNHNS, SASEGT. The CDR3 loop reads CASSEEGNQPQHF. The CDR3 DNA follows: TGTGCCAGCAGTGAAGAGGGTAATCAGCCCCAGCATTTT.

This chain links TRBV3-1 (or the pseudogene TRBV3-2) with TRBJ2-1, with 8 bases fitting TRBD2. The germline gives CDR1 LGHDT, CDR2 YNNKEL (reference sequence). Germline trimming cut 1 base from V and 9 bases from J; bases unmatched to any gene: 11. The CDR3 consists of 16 residues. CDR3 region: CASSQVAGPKAGEQFF. The CDR3 DNA follows: TGTGCCAGCAGCCAAGTAGCGGGACCCAAAGCAGGTGAGCAGTTCTTC.

This clone was observed a few times. The chain links TRBV6-2 or TRBV6-3 to TRBJ1-1; D ambiguous. CDR1 MNHEY and CDR2 SVGEGT come from the germline V gene. There are 14 residues in the CDR3. Trimming took 5 bases from V and 5 from J, leaving 15 bases between them. DNA of the CDR3: TGTGCCAGCAGTCCCCAGGTAACGGGAACTGAAGCTTTCTTT. Residues: CASSPQVTGTEAFF.

V gene TRBV28 combines with J gene TRBJ2-6, with 7 bases that match TRBD2. The CDR3 covers 17 residues. V shed 4 bases and J 0 bases; nucleotides not matched to a gene: 6. Germline V gene sequence: CDR1 MDHEN, CDR2 SYDVKM. CDR3 loop: CASSWGGRVSGANVLTF. The CDR3 bases are TGTGCCAGCAGTTGGGGGGGAAGGGTCTCTGGGGCCAACGTCCTGACTTTC.